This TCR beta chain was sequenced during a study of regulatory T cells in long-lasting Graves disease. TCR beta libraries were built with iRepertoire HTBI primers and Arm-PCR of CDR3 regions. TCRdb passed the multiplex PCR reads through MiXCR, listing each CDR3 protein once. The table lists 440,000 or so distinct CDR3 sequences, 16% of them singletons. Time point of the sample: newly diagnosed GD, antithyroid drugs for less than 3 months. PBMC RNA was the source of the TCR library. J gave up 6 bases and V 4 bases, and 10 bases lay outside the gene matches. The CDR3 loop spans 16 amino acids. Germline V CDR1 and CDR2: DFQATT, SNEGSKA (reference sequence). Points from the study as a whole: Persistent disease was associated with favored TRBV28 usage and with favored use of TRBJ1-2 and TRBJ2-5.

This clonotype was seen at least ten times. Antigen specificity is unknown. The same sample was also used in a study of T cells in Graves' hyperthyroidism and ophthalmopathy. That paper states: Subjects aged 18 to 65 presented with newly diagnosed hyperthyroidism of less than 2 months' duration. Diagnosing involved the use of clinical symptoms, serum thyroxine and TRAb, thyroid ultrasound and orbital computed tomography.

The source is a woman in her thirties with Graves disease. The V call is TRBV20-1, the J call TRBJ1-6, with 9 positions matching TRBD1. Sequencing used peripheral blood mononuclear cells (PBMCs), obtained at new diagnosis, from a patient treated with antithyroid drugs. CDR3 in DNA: TGCAGTGCTACCCGTCCCCGGGGACAGGGTAATTCACCCCTCCACTTT. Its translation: CSATRPRGQGNSPLHF.